Each of the 2 T cell receptor beta chains below was sequenced from the same sample in a study of ipilimumab plus nivolumab after autologous stem cell transplantation. The data were produced by immunoSEQ multiplex PCR, yet TCRdb's version contains in-frame clones alone and is incomplete. Here the sample spans over 15,000 clones, about 81% being singletons. The material was PBMCs, obtained in a trial of ipilimumab plus nivolumab as post-transplant consolidation. The source of these receptors is a male donor with diffuse large B-cell lymphoma.

This chain uses TRBV9 with TRBJ2-2; 8 bases line up with TRBD2. The V gene's germline CDR1 is SGDLS and CDR2 YYNGEE. This CDR3 comprises 16 residues. V gave up 2 bases and J gave up 6 bases; unmatched junction bases: 9. The CDR3: CASSVPGLAGAGELFF. CDR3 coding DNA: TGTGCCAGCAGCGTGCCGGGCCTAGCGGGTGCCGGGGAGCTGTTTTTT. The full variable domain, completed using reference TRBV9 and TRBJ2-2, is DSGVTQTPKHLITATGQRVTLRCSPRSGDLSVYWYQQSLDQGLQFLIQYYNGEERAKGNILERFSAQQFPDLHSELNLSSLELGDSALYFCASSVPGLAGAGELFFGEGSRLTVL.

The chain carries TRBV15 and TRBJ1-1, with TRBD1 identical over 9 bases. Germline CDR1 and CDR2: LNHNV and YYDKDF (reference sequence). V gave up 3 bases and J gave up 13 bases; unmatched junction bases: 12. This CDR3 contains 14 residues. The CDR3 loop is CATSRDFTGGGYFF. As DNA, the CDR3 is TGTGCCACCAGCAGGGATTTCACAGGGGGCGGTTATTTCTTT.